This T cell receptor (beta chain) derives from a study of blood T cell repertoires in COVID-19 (TCRdb year 2020). As for the study more broadly: Samples covering the acute and convalescent phases of COVID-19 were provided by collaborators in the United States, Italy and Spain. The samples were drawn from the first 160 participants of the ongoing ImmuneRACE study and from more than 1,000 subjects provided by 6 global collaborators. A freely available public database, intended as a resource for researchers studying the immune response to SARS-CoV-2, is where the repertoires were released. The material from the prospective study consisted of cDNA or gDNA derived from T cells, B-cell-depleted T cells, or PBMCs. Nearly every sample came with metadata listing a de-identified subject ID, COVID-19 status, age in years and sex. Where HLA class I and class II types were available, the types were taken from metadata supplied by the sample provider, not from assay-based typing. The dataset comprised deeply sampled blood TCRbeta repertoires from subjects exposed to, actively infected with, or recovered from COVID-19.

For CDR1 and CDR2, the germline V gene lists SGHRS and YFSETQ. The V and J ends are trimmed by 3 bases and 1 base, leaving 10 bases between them. From cysteine to phenylalanine, the CDR3 is 15 amino acids long. Of all the DNA, just the CDR3 is kept, 45 bases in frame from base 1. Results and caveats for the whole study, not just this receptor: The amount of clinical and demographic metadata varied by source and participant and was provided uncurated.

The immunoSEQ Assay, a bias-controlled multiplex PCR, was used to amplify TCRbeta CDR3 regions from genomic DNA. Turning to the authors' computational methods: The number of nucleated cells in each sample was estimated by amplification of reference gene primers within the assay. To quantify the absolute abundance of each unique TCRbeta CDR3 rearrangement, sequence reads were collapsed and filtered. For each sample, productive Simpson clonality was calculated by taking the square root of Simpson's diversity index across productive rearrangements. TCRdb limited this immuneACCESS table to in-frame rearrangements with V and J called. A share of clones is missing; checked studies link under half to unresolved V genes, and the rest is unexplained. V and J calls and clone size follow that table, whereas D and trimming were derived from the DNA. The sample table shows under 55,000 clones, and roughly 90% are seen once. The ten most abundant clones make up less than 2.5% of the sample.

The collaborating institutions used their own protocols to collect whole blood in K2EDTA tubes. For TCRbeta analysis, collaborators shipped samples as frozen whole blood, isolated PBMCs, or DNA extracted from either of those sample types. On this clone: The specificity of this receptor is unknown. Base-call qualities are not available, and no considerably larger clone is one nucleotide away.

This chain is built from TRBV5-1 and TRBJ2-2; confidence is insufficient to name the D gene. This sequence was found in a human donor in a cohort sampled during active COVID-19. Sequencing used peripheral blood. The DNA is as follows: TGCGCCAGCAGCTCTGGTATCAGGAACACCGGGGAGCTGTTTTTT. This translates into CASSSGIRNTGELFF.